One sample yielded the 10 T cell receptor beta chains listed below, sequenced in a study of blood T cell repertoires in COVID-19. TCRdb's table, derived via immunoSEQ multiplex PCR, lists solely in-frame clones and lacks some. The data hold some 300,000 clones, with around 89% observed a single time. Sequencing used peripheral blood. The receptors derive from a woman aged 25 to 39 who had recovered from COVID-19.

The CDR3 DNA reads as TGTGCCACTAAACGGGGGGCCGGAGAGACCCAGTACTTC. Encoded protein: CATKRGAGETQYF. The genes are TRBV6-5 and TRBJ2-5, with TRBD2 as a possible D gene (7 bases). The CDR3 is 13 amino acids. Germline values: CDR1 MNHEY, CDR2 SVGAGI. Trimming stripped 10 bases from V and 4 bases from J, with 16 bases between.

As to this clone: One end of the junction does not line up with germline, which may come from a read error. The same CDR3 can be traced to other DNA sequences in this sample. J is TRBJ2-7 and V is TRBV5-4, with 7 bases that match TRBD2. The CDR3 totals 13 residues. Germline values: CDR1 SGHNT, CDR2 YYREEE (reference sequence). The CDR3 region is CASSLVASGEQYF. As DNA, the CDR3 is TGTGCCAGCAGCTTGGTGGCTAGCGGCGAGCAATACTTC.

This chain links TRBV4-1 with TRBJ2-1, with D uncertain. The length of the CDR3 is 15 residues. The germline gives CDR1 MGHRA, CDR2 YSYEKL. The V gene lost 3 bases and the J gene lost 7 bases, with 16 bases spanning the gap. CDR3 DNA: TGCGCCAGCAGCCACCCGCAGGCGTCACAGAATGAGCAGTTCTTC. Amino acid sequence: CASSHPQASQNEQFF.

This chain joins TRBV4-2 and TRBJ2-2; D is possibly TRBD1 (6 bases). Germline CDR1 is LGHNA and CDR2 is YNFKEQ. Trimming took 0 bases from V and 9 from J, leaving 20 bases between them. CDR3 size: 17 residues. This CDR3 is CASSQERDQTGPWELFF. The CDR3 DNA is TGTGCCAGCAGCCAAGAGAGGGACCAGACAGGACCTTGGGAGCTGTTTTTT.

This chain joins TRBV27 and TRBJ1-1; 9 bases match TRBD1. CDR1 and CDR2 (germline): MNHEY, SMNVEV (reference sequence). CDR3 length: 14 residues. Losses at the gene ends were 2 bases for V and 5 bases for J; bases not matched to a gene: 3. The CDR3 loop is CASSLGTGLTEAFF. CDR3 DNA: TGTGCCAGCAGTTTAGGGACAGGGCTGACTGAAGCTTTCTTT.

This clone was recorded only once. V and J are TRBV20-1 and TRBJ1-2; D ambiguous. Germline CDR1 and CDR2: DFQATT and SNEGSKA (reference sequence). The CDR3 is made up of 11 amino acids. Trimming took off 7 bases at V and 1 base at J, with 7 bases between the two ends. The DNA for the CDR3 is TGCAGTGTCGTCGTTAACTATGGCTACACCTTC. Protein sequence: CSVVVNYGYTF.

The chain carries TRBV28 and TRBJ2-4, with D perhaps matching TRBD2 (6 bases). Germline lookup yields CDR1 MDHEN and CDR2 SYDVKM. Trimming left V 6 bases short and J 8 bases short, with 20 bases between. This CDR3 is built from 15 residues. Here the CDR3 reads CASSPGLAMRDIQYF. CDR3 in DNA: TGTGCCAGCAGCCCGGGACTTGCAATGAGGGACATTCAGTACTTC.

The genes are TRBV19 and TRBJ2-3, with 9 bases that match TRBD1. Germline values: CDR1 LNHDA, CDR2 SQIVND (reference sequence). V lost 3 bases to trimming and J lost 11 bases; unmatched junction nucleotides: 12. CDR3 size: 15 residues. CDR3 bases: TGTGCCAGTAGTATCCCAGGGGTACGACAGGGGGTGCAGTATTTT. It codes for CASSIPGVRQGVQYF.

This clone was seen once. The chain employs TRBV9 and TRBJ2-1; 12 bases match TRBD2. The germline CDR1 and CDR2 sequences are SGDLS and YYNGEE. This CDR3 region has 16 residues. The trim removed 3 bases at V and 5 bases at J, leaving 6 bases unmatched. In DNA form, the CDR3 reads TGTGCCAGCAGCGCCCAGACTAGCGGGGGAAACAATGAGCAGTTCTTC. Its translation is CASSAQTSGGNNEQFF. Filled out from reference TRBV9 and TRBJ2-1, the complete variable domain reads DSGVTQTPKHLITATGQRVTLRCSPRSGDLSVYWYQQSLDQGLQFLIQYYNGEERAKGNILERFSAQQFPDLHSELNLSSLELGDSALYFCASSAQTSGGNNEQFFGPGTRLTVL.

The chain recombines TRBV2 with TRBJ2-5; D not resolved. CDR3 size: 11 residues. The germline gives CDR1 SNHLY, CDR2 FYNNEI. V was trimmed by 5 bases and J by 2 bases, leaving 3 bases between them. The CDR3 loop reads CASSPQETQYF. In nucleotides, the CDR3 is TGTGCCAGCAGTCCACAAGAGACCCAGTACTTC.